This TCR beta chain was obtained from a study of monozygotic twins with cystic fibrosis. Study-level background: With approximately 14 PCR cycles, barcoded libraries came from approximately 2.7 micrograms of fragmented DNA. The study's findings and limits: Low clonality (median roughly 0.009) suggested a mostly naive repertoire. Unrelated CF individuals shared fewer identical clonotypes than monozygotic CF twins.

Some clones are missing from TCRdb's copy, which holds only in-frame ones; the method was immunoSEQ multiplex PCR. This repertoire shows 36,000 or so clones, around nine tenths found once; its top ten account for about 0.2%. CDR3 length: 15 residues. Germline assignment: CDR1 MRHNA and CDR2 SNTAGT. Trimming cost V 4 bases and J 0 bases, with 7 bases left between them. For this clone: Its antigen is still unknown.

Sequencing was done on a sample of blood. The chain combines TRBV6-4 with TRBJ1-6, with a weak D call TRBD1 (5 bases). This TCR was recovered from a boy aged 2 to 10 with cystic fibrosis. The CDR3: CASSADSSYNSPLHF. The CDR3 bases are TGTGCCAGCAGTGCTGACAGCTCCTATAATTCACCCCTCCACTTT.